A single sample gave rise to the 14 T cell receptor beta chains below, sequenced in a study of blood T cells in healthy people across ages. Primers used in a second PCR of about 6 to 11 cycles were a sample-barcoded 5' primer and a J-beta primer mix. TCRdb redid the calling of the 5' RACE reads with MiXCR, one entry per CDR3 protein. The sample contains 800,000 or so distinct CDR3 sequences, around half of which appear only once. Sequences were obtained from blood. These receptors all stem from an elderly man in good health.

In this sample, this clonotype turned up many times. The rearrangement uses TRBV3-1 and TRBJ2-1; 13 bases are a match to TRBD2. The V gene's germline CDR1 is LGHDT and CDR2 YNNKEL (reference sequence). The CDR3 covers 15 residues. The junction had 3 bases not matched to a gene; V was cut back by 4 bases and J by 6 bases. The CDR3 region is CASSRGLAGVNEQFF. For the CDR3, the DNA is TGTGCCAGCAGCCGAGGACTAGCGGGGGTCAATGAGCAGTTCTTC.

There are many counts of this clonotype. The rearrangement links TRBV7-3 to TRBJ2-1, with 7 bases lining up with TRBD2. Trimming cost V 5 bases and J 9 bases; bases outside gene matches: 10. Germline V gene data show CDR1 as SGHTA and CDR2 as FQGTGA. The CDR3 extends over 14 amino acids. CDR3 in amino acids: CASSRLAIFGEQFF. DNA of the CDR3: TGTGCCAGCAGCCGACTAGCTATCTTCGGTGAGCAGTTCTTC.

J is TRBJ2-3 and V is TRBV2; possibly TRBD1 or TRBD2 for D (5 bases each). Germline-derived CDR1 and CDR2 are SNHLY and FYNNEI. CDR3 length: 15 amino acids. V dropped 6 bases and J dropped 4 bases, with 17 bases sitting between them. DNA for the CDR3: TGTGCCAGCAGCCGAGGGGAGCTTGTTGCAGATACGCAGTATTTT. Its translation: CASSRGELVADTQYF.

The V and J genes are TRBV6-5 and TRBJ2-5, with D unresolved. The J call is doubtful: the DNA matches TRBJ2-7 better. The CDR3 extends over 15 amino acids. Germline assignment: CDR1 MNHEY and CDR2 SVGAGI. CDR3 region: CASSYGHSSRYEQYF. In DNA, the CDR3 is TGTGCCAGCAGTTACGGTCACTCCAGCAGATACGAGCAGTACTTC.

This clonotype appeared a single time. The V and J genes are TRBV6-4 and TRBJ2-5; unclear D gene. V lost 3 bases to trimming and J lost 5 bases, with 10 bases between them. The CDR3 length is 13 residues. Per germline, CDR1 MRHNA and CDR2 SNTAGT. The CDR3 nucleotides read TGTGCCAGCAGTGAACCTAGGCGGGAGACCCAGTACTTC. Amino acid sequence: CASSEPRRETQYF.

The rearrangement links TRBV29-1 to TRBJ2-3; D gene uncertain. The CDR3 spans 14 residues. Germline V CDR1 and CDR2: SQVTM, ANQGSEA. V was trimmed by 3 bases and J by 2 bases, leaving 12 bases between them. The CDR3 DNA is TGCAGCGTTGATTCAGATCCTATCACAGATACGCAGTATTTT. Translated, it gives CSVDSDPITDTQYF.

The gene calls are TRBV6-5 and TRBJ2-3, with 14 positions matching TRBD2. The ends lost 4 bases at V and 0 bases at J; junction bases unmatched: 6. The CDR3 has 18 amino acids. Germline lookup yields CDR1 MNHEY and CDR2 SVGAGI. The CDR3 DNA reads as TGTGCCAGCAGTTTCGGGACTAGCGGGAGTGGAAGCACAGATACGCAGTATTTT. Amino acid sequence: CASSFGTSGSGSTDTQYF.

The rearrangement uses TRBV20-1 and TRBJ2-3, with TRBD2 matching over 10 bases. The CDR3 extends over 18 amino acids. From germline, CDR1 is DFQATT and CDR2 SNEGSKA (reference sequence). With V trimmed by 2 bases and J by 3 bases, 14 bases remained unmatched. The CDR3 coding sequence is TGCAGTGCTAGAAGGATAGCGGGAGGCCCGCCTACGACAGATACGCAGTATTTT. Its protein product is CSARRIAGGPPTTDTQYF.

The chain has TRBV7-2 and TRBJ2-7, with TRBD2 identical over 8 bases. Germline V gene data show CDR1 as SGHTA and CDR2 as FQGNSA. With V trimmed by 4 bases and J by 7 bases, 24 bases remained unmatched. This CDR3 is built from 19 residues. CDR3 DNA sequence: TGTGCCAGCAGCTACCGACCTCGCCTTAGCGGGATAATCCGAGTGGAGCAGTACTTC. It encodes CASSYRPRLSGIIRVEQYF.

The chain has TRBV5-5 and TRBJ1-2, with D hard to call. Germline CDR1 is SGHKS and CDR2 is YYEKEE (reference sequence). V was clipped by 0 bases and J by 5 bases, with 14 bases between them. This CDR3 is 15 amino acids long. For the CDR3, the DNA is TGTGCCAGCAGCTTGGATACGGTCGTGACTTATGGCTACACCTTC. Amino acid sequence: CASSLDTVVTYGYTF. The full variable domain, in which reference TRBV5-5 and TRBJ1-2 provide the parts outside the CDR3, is DAGVTQSPTHLIKTRGQQVTLRCSPISGHKSVSWYQQVLGQGPQFIFQYYEKEERGRGNFPDRFSARQFPNYSSELNVNALLLGDSALYLCASSLDTVVTYGYTFGSGTRLTVV.

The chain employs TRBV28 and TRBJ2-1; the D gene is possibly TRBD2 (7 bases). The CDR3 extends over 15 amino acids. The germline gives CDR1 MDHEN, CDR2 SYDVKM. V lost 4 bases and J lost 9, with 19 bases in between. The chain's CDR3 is CASSSSGGGMFEQFF. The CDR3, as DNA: TGTGCCAGCAGTTCTAGCGGAGGGGGGATGTTTGAGCAGTTCTTC.

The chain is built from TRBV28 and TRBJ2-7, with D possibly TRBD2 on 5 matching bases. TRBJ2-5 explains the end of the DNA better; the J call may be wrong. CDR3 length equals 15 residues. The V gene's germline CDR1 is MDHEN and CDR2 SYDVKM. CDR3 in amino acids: CASSRTLGNRETQYF. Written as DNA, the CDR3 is TGTGCCAGCAGCCGAACACTAGGGAATCGAGAGACCCAGTACTTC.

CDR3 bases: TGTGCCAGCAGTTCCCATGGACTAGCGGGAGGCAATGAGCAGTTCTTC. This gives the protein CASSSHGLAGGNEQFF. The chain links TRBV28 to TRBJ2-1, with 14 bases identical to TRBD2. V gave up 4 bases and J gave up 6 bases; unmatched junction bases: 5. Germline values: CDR1 MDHEN, CDR2 SYDVKM. The CDR3 consists of 16 residues.

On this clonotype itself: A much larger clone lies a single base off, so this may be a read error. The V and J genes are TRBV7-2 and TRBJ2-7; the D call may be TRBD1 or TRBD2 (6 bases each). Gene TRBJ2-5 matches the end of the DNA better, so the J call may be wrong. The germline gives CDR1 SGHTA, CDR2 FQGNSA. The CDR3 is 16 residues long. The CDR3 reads CASSLRAPGAGETQYF. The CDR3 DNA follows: TGTGCCAGCAGCTTAAGGGCGCCGGGGGCGGGAGAGACCCAGTACTTC.